This T cell receptor (beta chain) was profiled in a study of monozygotic twins with inflammatory bowel disease. For each CDR3 protein, TCRdb gives one entry from its re-call of the 5' RACE reads, without DNA. This table lists roughly 320,000 distinct CDR3 sequences. This CDR3 contains 13 residues. Germline-derived CDR1 and CDR2 are ENHRY and SYGVKD. V usage is TRBV10-3 and J usage is TRBJ2-7. The TCR was taken from a human donor with ulcerative colitis or Crohn's disease, or a healthy co-twin of an affected twin (not recorded which). The specimen was blood. The CDR3 loop reads CAISPTASYEQYF.